The 10 T cell receptor beta chains below all came from one sample that was sequenced in a study of cytomegalovirus exposure and HLA in healthy donors. The PCR was carried out with 60 Vbeta primers and 13 Jbeta primers. Repertoires were generated with immunoSEQ multiplex PCR, while TCRdb's copy carries only in-frame clones and drops some. The table lists tens of thousands of clones, more than 70% of them singletons, with 12% in the top ten. The sequenced material came from PBMCs. The source of these receptors is a woman aged 35 to 49 in good health and CMV-seropositive.

The rearrangement uses TRBV6-5 and TRBJ2-7; 7 positions match TRBD1. The trim removed 6 bases at V and 4 bases at J, leaving 6 bases unmatched. Germline V gene data show CDR1 as MNHEY and CDR2 as SVGAGI. CDR3 length: 13 amino acids. The CDR3 bases are TGTGCCAGCAGGGACGCGACAGGGTACGAGCAGTACTTC. It encodes CASRDATGYEQYF.

The chain links TRBV11-2 to TRBJ2-1, with D uncertain. This CDR3 comprises 13 residues. V lost 0 bases and J lost 5, with 5 bases in between. The germline gives CDR1 SGHAT, CDR2 FQNNGV. CDR3 protein: CASSLDRNNEQFF. The CDR3 DNA reads as TGTGCCAGCAGCTTAGACAGGAACAATGAGCAGTTCTTC.

V usage is TRBV6-6 and J usage is TRBJ1-4, with D perhaps matching TRBD1 (5 bases). Germline values: CDR1 MNHNY, CDR2 SVGAGI (reference sequence). V was clipped by 6 bases and J by 2 bases, with 13 bases between them. The CDR3 is 15 residues long. CDR3 loop: CASRTAGSTNEKLFF. CDR3 sequence (DNA): TGTGCCAGCAGGACAGCAGGGTCCACTAATGAAAAACTGTTTTTT.

The chain carries TRBV19 and TRBJ1-4; 9 bases are shared with TRBD1. Germline V gene sequence: CDR1 LNHDA, CDR2 SQIVND (reference sequence). CDR3 length equals 15 residues. V was pared by 6 bases and J by 8 bases, with 10 bases of the junction left unmatched. CDR3 in amino acids: CASSRGGTGSEKLFF. CDR3 DNA sequence: TGTGCCAGTAGCAGGGGGGGGACAGGGAGCGAAAAACTGTTTTTT. Using reference TRBV19 and TRBJ1-4 for the parts outside the CDR3, the full variable domain is DGGITQSPKYLFRKEGQNVTLSCEQNLNHDAMYWYRQDPGQGLRLIYYSQIVNDFQKGDIAEGYSVSREKKESFPLTVTSAQKNPTAFYLCASSRGGTGSEKLFFGSGTQLSVL.

This clone showed up just once. The chain recombines TRBV6-5 with TRBJ1-1; TRBD1 agrees at 7 bases. J lost 12 bases, V lost 6 bases, and 13 bases had no gene match. The CDR3 is 13 amino acids. Germline V gene lookup returns CDR1 MNHEY and CDR2 SVGAGI. The CDR3 DNA reads TGTGCCAGCAGATCGGTCCCGACAGGGATGACTTTCTTT. Encoded protein: CASRSVPTGMTFF.

The J gene is TRBJ1-1, the V gene TRBV5-4; 7 nucleotides line up with TRBD1. The J segment lost 1 base and the V segment lost 4 bases, leaving 1 base of the junction unmatched. Per germline, CDR1 SGHNT and CDR2 YYREEE (reference sequence). The CDR3 has 13 residues. For the CDR3, the DNA is TGTGCCAGCAGCAGGGACAGGAACACTGAAGCTTTCTTT. Protein sequence: CASSRDRNTEAFF.

The chain employs TRBV2 and TRBJ2-1, with D hard to call. The CDR3 totals 12 residues. Germline values: CDR1 SNHLY, CDR2 FYNNEI. V was trimmed by 8 bases and J by 8 bases, leaving 13 bases between them. As DNA, the CDR3 is TGTGCCAGCCGACGAATTGCGGATGAGCAGTTCTTC. It encodes CASRRIADEQFF. The entire variable domain, with the rest obtained from reference TRBV2 and TRBJ2-1, is as follows: EPEVTQTPSHQVTQMGQEVILRCVPISNHLYFYWYRQILGQKVEFLVSFYNNEISEKSEIFDDQFSVERPDGSNFTLKIRSTKLEDSAMYFCASRRIADEQFFGPGTRLTVL.

This clone was detected once. V usage is TRBV5-1 and J usage is TRBJ2-5, with a weak D call TRBD2 (5 bases). Matching the DNA end better, TRBJ2-7 makes the J call doubtful. CDR1 is SGHRS and CDR2 is YFSETQ in the germline V gene. The CDR3 is made up of 16 amino acids. The CDR3 DNA reads as TGCGCCAGCAGCTTGGCCAGCACTAGGCGGGCTTACGAGCAGTACTTC. Protein product: CASSLASTRRAYEQYF.

The chain uses TRBV6-6 and TRBJ1-1; D uncertain. The CDR3 extends over 13 amino acids. V was cut by 6 bases and J by 3 bases, with 11 bases left in between. Germline assignment: CDR1 MNHNY and CDR2 SVGAGI (reference sequence). CDR3 DNA sequence: TGTGCCAGCAGCCCGAGCAGGCACACTGAAGCTTTCTTT. The encoded protein is CASSPSRHTEAFF.

The chain combines TRBV5-6 with TRBJ1-2, with a tentative D call TRBD1 (6 bases). Trimming removed 4 bases from V and 8 bases from J, with 15 bases in between. The CDR3 is 13 amino acids. Looked up from germline, CDR1 is SGHDT and CDR2 is YYEEEE. CDR3 region: CASSGNRANGYTF. The DNA of the CDR3 is TGTGCCAGCAGCGGAAACAGGGCTAACGGCTACACCTTC.